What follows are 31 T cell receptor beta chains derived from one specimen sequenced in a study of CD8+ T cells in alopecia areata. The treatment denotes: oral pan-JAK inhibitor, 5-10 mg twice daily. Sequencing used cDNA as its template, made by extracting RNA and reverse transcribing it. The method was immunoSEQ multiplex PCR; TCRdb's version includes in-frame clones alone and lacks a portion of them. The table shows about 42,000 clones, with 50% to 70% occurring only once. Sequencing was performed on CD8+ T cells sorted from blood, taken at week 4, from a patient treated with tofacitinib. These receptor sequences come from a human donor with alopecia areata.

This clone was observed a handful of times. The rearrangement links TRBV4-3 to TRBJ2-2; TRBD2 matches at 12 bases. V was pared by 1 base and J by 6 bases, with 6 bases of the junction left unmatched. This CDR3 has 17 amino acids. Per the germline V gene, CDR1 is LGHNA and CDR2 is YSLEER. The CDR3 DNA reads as TGCGCCAGCAGCCAAGTATCTAGCGGGGGGGCCGCCGGGGAGCTGTTTTTT. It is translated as CASSQVSSGGAAGELFF.

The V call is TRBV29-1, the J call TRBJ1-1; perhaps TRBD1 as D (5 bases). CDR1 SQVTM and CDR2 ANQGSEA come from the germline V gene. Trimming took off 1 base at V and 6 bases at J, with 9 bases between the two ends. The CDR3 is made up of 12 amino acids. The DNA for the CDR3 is TGCAGCGTTGAAGTGGGGACGGCTGAAGCTTTCTTT. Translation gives CSVEVGTAEAFF.

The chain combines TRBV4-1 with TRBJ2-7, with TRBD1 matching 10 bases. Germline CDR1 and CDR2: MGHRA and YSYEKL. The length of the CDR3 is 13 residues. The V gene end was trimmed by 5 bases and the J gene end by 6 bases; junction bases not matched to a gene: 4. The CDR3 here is CASSTGTGVEQYF. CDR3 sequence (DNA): TGCGCCAGCAGCACCGGGACAGGGGTCGAGCAGTACTTC.

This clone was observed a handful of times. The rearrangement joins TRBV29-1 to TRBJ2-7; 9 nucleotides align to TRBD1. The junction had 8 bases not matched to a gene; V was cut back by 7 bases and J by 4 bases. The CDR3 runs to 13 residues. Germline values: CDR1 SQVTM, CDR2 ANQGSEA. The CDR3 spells CSAKPTGGYEQYF. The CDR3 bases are TGCAGCGCCAAGCCGACAGGGGGGTACGAGCAGTACTTC.

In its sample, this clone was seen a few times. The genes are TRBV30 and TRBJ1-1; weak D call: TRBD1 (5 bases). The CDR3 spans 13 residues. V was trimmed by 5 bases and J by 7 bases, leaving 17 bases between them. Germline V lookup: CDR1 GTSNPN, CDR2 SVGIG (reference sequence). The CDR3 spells CAWQEYRGNEAFF. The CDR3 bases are TGTGCCTGGCAGGAATATCGGGGCAATGAAGCTTTCTTT.

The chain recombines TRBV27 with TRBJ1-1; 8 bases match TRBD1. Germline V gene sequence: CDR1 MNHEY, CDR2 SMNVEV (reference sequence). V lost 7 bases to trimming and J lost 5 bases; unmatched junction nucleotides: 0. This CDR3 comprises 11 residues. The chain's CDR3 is CASNRGTEAFF. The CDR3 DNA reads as TGTGCCAGCAACAGGGGGACTGAAGCTTTCTTT.

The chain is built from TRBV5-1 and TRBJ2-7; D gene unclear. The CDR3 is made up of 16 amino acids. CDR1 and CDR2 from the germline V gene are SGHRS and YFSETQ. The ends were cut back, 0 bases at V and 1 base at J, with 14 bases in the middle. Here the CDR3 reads CASSLEVLVGSYEQYF. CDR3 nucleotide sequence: TGCGCCAGCAGCTTGGAAGTTCTAGTCGGATCCTACGAGCAGTACTTC.

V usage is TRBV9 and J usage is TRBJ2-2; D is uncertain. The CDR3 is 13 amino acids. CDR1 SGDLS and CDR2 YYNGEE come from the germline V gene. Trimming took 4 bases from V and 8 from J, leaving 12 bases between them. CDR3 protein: CASSSSPWGELFF. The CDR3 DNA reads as TGTGCCAGCAGCTCTTCCCCCTGGGGGGAGCTGTTTTTT.

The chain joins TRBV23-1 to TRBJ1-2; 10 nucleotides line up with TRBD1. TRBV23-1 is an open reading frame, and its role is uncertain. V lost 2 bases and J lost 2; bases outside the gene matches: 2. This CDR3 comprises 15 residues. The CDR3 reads CASSQAGQGNYGYTF. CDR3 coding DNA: TGCGCCAGCAGTCAAGCGGGACAGGGGAACTATGGCTACACCTTC.

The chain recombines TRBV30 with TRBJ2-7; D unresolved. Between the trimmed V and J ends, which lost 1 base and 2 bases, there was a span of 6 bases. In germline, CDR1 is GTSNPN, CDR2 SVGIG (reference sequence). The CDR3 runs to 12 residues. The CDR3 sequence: CAWSGSTYEQYF. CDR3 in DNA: TGTGCCTGGAGTGGGAGCACCTACGAGCAGTACTTC.

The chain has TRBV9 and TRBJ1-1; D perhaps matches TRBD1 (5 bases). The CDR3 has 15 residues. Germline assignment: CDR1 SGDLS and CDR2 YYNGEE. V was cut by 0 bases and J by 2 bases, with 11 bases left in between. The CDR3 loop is CASSVDGGRNTEAFF. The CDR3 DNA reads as TGTGCCAGCAGCGTAGATGGGGGACGCAACACTGAAGCTTTCTTT.

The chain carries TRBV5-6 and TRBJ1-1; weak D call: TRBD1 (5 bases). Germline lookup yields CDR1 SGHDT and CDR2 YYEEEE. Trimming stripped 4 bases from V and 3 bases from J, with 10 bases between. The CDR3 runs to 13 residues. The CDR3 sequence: CASSEQGYTEAFF. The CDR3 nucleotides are TGTGCCAGCAGCGAGCAGGGATACACTGAAGCTTTCTTT.

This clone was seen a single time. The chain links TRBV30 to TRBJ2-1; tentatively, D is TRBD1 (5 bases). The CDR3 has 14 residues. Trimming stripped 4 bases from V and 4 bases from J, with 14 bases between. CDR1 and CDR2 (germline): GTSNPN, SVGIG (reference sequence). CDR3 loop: CAWMPAGFYNEQFF. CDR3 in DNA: TGTGCCTGGATGCCGGCAGGGTTTTACAATGAGCAGTTCTTC.

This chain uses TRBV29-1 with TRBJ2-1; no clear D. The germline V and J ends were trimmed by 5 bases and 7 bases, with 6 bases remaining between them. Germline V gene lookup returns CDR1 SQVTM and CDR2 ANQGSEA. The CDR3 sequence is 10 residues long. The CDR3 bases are TGCAGCGTTAGGGTGAATGAGCAGTTCTTC. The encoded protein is CSVRVNEQFF.

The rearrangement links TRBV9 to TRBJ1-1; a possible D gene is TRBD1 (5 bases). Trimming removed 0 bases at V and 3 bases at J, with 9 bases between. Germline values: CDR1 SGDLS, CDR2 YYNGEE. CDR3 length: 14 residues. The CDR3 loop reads CASSVAGSDTEAFF. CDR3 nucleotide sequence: TGTGCCAGCAGCGTAGCAGGGAGCGACACTGAAGCTTTCTTT.

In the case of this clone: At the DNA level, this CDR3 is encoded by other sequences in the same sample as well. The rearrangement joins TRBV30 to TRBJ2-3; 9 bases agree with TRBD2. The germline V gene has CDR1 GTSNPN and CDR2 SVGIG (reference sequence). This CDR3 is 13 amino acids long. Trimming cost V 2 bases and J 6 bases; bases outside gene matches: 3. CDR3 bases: TGTGCCTGGAGTAGCGGGGGGACGGATACGCAGTATTTT. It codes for CAWSSGGTDTQYF.

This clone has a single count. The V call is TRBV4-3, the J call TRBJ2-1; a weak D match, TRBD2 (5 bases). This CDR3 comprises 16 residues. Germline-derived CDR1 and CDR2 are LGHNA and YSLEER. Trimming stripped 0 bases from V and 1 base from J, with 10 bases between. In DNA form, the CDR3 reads TGCGCCAGCAGCCAAGACCCCCTAGCATCCTACAATGAGCAGTTCTTC. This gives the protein CASSQDPLASYNEQFF.

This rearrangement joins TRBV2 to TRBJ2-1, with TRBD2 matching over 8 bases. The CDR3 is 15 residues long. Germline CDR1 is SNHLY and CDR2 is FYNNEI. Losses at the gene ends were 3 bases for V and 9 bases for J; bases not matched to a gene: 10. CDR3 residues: CASSDSAGGEAEQFF. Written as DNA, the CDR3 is TGTGCCAGCAGTGACTCTGCGGGGGGAGAGGCTGAGCAGTTCTTC.

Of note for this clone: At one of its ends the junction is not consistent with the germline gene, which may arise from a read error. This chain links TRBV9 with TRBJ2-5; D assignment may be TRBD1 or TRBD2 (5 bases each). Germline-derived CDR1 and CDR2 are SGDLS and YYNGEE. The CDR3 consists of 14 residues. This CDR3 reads CASSVDGDATVRNF. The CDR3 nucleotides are TGTGCCAGCAGCGTAGATGGGGACGCGACAGTGAGGAACTTC.

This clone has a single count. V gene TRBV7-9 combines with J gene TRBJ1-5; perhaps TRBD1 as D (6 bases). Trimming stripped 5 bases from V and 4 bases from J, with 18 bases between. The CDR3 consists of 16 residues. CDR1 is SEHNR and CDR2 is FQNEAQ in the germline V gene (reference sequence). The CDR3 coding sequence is TGTGCCAGCAGCCCCCAAGACCAGGGGATTAATCAGCCCCAGCATTTT. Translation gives CASSPQDQGINQPQHF.

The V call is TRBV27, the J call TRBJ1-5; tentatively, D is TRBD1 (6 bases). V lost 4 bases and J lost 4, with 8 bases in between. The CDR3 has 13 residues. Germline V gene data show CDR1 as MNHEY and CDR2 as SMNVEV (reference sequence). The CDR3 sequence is CASSYRVNQPQHF. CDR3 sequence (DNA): TGTGCCAGCAGTTACAGGGTGAATCAGCCCCAGCATTTT.

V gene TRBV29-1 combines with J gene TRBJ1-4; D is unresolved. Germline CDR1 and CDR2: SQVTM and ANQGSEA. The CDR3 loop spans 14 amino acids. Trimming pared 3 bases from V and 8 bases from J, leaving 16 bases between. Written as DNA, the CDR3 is TGCAGCGTTGAGAAGCCCGGCGTAGGGGAAAAACTGTTTTTT. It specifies CSVEKPGVGEKLFF.

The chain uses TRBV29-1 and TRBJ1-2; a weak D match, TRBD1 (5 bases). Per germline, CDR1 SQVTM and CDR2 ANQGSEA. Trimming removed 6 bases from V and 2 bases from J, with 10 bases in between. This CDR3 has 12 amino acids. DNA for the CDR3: TGCAGCGTCGAGGGGCAGAACTATGGCTACACCTTC. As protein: CSVEGQNYGYTF.

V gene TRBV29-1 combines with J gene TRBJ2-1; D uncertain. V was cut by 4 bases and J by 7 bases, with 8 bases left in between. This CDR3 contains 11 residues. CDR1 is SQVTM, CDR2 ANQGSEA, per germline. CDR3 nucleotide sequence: TGCAGCGTTGTGAGTGAGAATGAGCAGTTCTTC. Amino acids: CSVVSENEQFF.

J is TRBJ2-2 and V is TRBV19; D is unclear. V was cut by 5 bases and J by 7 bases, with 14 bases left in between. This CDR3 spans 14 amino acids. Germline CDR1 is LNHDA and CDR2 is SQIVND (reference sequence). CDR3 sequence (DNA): TGTGCCAGTAGTCGCGCAGGTTGGGGCGGGGAGCTGTTTTTT. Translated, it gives CASSRAGWGGELFF.

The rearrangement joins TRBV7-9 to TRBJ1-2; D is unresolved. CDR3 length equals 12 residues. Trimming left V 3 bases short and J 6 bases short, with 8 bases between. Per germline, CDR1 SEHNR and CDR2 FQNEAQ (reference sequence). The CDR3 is CASSFGGDGYTF. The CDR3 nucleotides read TGTGCCAGCAGCTTTGGCGGGGATGGCTACACCTTC.

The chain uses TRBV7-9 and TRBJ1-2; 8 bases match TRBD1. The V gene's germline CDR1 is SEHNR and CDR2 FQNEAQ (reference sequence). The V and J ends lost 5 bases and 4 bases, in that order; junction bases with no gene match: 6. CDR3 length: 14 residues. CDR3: CASSPDRGAYGYTF. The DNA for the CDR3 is TGTGCCAGCAGCCCAGACAGGGGAGCCTATGGCTACACCTTC. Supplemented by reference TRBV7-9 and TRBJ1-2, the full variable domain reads DTGVSQNPRHKITKRGQNVTFRCDPISEHNRLYWYRQTLGQGPEFLTYFQNEAQLEKSRLLSDRFSAERPKGSFSTLEIQRTEQGDSAMYLCASSPDRGAYGYTFGSGTRLTVV.

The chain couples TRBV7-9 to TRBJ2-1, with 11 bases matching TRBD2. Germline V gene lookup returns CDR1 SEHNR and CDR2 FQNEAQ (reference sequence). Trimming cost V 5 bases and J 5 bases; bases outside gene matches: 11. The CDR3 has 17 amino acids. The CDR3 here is CASSPGTSGTLHNEQFF. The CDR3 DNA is TGTGCCAGCAGCCCCGGGACTAGCGGCACTCTTCACAATGAGCAGTTCTTC.

In nucleotides, the CDR3 is TGTGCCTCCCCCCCGGACCGACCTCCCGAGCAGTTCTTC. Translated, it gives CASPPDRPPEQFF. The chain uses TRBV30 and TRBJ2-1, with D unclear. Germline V lookup: CDR1 GTSNPN, CDR2 SVGIG (reference sequence). The germline V and J ends were trimmed by 7 bases and 10 bases, with 20 bases remaining between them. The CDR3 totals 13 residues.

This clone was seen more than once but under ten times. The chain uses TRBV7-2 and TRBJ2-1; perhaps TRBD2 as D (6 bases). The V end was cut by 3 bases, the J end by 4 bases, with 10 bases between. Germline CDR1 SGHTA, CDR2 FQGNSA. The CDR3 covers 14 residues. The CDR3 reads CASSLGGGYNEQFF. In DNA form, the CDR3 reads TGTGCCAGCAGCTTGGGGGGTGGGTACAATGAGCAGTTCTTC.

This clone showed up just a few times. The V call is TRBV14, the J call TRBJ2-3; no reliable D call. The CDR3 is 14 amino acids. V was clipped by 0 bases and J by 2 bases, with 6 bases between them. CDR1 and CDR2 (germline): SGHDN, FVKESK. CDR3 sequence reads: CASSQEAVTDTQYF. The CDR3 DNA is TGTGCCAGCAGCCAAGAGGCAGTCACAGATACGCAGTATTTT.